This T cell receptor (beta chain) was identified during a study of blood T cell repertoires in COVID-19. Turning to the study itself: Sites across the United States, Italy and Spain contributed samples from acute and convalescent COVID-19. Sources were T cells, B-cell-depleted T cells, or PBMCs; the material itself was cDNA or gDNA.

The ends lost 3 bases at V and 8 bases at J; junction bases unmatched: 4. The CDR3 contains 15 residues. Germline CDR1 SGHNT, CDR2 YYREEE (reference sequence). Original processing methods: Quantification of nucleated cells was approximated via reference gene primer amplification. Clones were sequenced by immunoSEQ multiplex PCR, and TCRdb holds only the in-frame ones, with some missing. That table furnishes V, J and clone size, whereas the DNA furnished D and trimming. The sample lists roughly 150,000 clones; 82% were seen once. V is TRBV5-4 and J is TRBJ1-6; TRBD1 matches at 11 bases. The TCR was taken from a human donor with acute or convalescent COVID-19. The donor label of this sample is uncertain. The sample consisted of peripheral blood. CDR3 bases: TGTGCCAGCAGCTGGACAGGGGGCCTCGATTCACCCCTCCACTTT. The encoded protein is CASSWTGGLDSPLHF. Full variable domain (outside the CDR3, taken from reference TRBV5-4 and TRBJ1-6): ETGVTQSPTHLIKTRGQQVTLRCSSQSGHNTVSWYQQALGQGPQFIFQYYREEENGRGNFPPRFSGLQFPNYSSELNVNALELDDSALYLCASSWTGGLDSPLHFGNGTRLTVT.